This TCR beta chain was identified during a study of a mutant IDH1 vaccine in newly diagnosed glioma. Sample time point: week 47, end of study. One vaccine dose held 300 ug of mutant IDH1 20-mer peptide and came with topical imiquimod. Here immunoSEQ multiplex PCR was the method, and the copy in TCRdb shows in-frame clones only, minus some. The sample has tens of thousands of clones; roughly 80% are singletons. The table lists this clone with a few counts. Its antigen is currently unknown. The receptor's source is a man younger than 30 with glioma. Some clones in this sample may be carry-over from other donors' samples. The source was PBMCs, collected from a glioma patient whose treatment included an IDH1 peptide vaccine.

DNA for the CDR3: TGTGCCAGCAGAGGGGCCGGGGAAACCGGGGAGCTGTTTTTT. Translating it yields CASRGAGETGELFF. The chain has TRBV7-9 and TRBJ2-2, with D tentatively TRBD1 or TRBD2 (5 bases each). Per the germline V gene, CDR1 is SEHNR and CDR2 is FQNEAQ (reference sequence). Deletions cut 6 bases from V and 5 bases from J, with 13 bases between. There are 14 residues in the CDR3.